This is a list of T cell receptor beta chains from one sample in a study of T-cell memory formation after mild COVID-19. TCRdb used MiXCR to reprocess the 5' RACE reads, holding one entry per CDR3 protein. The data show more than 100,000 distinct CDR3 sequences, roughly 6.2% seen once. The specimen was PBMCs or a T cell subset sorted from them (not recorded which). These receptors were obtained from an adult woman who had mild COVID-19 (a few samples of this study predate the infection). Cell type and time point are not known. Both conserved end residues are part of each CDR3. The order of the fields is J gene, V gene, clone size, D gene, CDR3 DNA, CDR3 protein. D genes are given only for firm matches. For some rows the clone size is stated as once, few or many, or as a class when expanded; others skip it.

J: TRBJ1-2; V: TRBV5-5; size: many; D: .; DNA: TGTGCCAGCAGCTCCAGAGGGGGCTACACCTTC; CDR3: CASSSRGGYTF
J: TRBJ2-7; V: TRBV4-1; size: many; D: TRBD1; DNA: TGCGCCAGCAGCCACGGGACAGGAGCCTACGAGCAGTACTTC; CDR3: CASSHGTGAYEQYF
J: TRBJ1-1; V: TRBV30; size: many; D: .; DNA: TGTGCCTGGAGTGCGGACAGTGAAGCTTTCTTT; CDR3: CAWSADSEAFF
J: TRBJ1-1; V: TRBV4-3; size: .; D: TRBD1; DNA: TGCGCCAGCAGCGCGGGACAGGGGCTGAACACTGAAGCTTTCTTT; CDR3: CASSAGQGLNTEAFF
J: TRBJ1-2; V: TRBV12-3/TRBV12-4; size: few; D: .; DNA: TGTGCCAGCAGCCTGTCGACAGGTTCAGGCTACACCTTC; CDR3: CASSLSTGSGYTF
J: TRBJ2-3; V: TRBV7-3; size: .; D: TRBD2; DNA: TGTGCCAGCAGCTTAACGTTACTAGCGGCGAGCACAGATACGCAGTATTTT; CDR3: CASSLTLLAASTDTQYF
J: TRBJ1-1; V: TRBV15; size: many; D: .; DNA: TGTGCCACCAGCAGAGTAGCAGGGGTCACTGAAGCTTTCTTT; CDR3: CATSRVAGVTEAFF
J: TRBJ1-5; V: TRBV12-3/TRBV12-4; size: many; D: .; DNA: TGTGCCAGCACCATGAGGGTGGGAAGCAATCAGCCCCAGCATTTT; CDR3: CASTMRVGSNQPQHF
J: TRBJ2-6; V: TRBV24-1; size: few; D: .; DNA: TGTGCCACCAGTGAGGTACTCTCTGGGGCCAACGTCCTGACTTTC; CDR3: CATSEVLSGANVLTF
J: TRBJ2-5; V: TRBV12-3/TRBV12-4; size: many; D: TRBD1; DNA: TGTGCCAGCAGCTCCGGCCCCCCAGGGACAGGGACCCAGTACTTC; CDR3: CASSSGPPGTGTQYF
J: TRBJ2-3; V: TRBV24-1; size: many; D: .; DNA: TGTGCCACCGCCGGGACCACAGATACGCAGTATTTT; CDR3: CATAGTTDTQYF
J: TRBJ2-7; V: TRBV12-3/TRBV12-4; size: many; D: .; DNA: TGTGCCAGCAGACCGGGGCGTCCACCCTACGAGCAGTACTTC; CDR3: CASRPGRPPYEQYF
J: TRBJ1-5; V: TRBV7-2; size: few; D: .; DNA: TGTGCCAGCAGCCTGGCGGGACTGATCAATCAGCCCCAGCATTTT; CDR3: CASSLAGLINQPQHF
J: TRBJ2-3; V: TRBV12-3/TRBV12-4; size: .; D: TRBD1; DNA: TGTGCCAGCAGTGACAGGGTCCCAGATACGCAGTATTTT; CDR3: CASSDRVPDTQYF
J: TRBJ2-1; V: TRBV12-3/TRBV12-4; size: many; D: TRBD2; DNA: TGTGCCAGCAGTTTGAGAACGGGGGGGCGTCATGAGCAGTTCTTC; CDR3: CASSLRTGGRHEQFF
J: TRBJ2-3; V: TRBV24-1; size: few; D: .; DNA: TGTGCCACCAGTGATCCCCTCGCCACTAGCACAGATACGCAGTATTTT; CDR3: CATSDPLATSTDTQYF
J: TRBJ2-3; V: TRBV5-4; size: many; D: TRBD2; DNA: TGTGCCAGCAGCTCAACCGGGACTAGCGGAGATACGCAGTATTTT; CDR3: CASSSTGTSGDTQYF
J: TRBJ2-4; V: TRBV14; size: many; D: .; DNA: TGTGCCAGCAGCGGGGGGAGGATTCAGTACTTC; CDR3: CASSGGRIQYF
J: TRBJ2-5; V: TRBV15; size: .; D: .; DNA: TGTGCCACCAGCAGAGATGGAGGGGTCGAGACCCAGTACTTC; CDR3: CATSRDGGVETQYF
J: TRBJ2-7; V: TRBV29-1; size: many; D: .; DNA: TGCAGCGTTGAGAGCTTCGGGGGCTCCTACGAGCAGTACTTC; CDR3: CSVESFGGSYEQYF
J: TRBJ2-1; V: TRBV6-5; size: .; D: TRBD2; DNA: TGTGCCAGCAGTTACGGGACTAGCTCACGGGAGCAGTTCTTC; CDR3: CASSYGTSSREQFF
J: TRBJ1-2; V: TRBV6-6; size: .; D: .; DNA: TGTGCCAGCAGACCCAGAAATAACTATGGCTACACCTTC; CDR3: CASRPRNNYGYTF
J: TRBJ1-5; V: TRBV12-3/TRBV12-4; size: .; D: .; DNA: TGTGCCAGCAGTTTAGAGGGGTCTCATCAGCCCCAGCATTTT; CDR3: CASSLEGSHQPQHF
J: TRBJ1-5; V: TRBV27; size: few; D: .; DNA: TGTGCCAGGGCGGCTACTGTTAGCAATCAGCCCCAGCATTTT; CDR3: CARAATVSNQPQHF
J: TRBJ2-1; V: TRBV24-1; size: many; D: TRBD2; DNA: TGTGCCACCAGTAGCGGGAGAAGTCTCAATGAGCAGTTCTTC; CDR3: CATSSGRSLNEQFF
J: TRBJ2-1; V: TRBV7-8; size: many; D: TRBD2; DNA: TGTGCCAGCAGCCCCGCCGCGGGAGGACGGGACAATGAGCAGTTCTTC; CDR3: CASSPAAGGRDNEQFF
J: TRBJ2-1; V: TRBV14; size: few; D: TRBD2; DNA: TGTGCCAGCAGCCAGGGCCGTCTAGCGGGACCGTCCTACAATGAGCAGTTCTTC; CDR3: CASSQGRLAGPSYNEQFF
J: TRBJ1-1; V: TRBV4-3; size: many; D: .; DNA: TGCGCCAGCAGCCAAGAGGGACGGATACCGGGGGTAGTTCCTGAAGCTTTCTTT; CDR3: CASSQEGRIPGVVPEAFF
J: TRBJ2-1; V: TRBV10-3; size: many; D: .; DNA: TGTGCCGCGTCCGGGGAGGTAAACAATGAGCAGTTCTTC; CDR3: CAASGEVNNEQFF
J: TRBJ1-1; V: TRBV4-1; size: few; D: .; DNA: TGCGCCAGCAGCCCGGGACGGCTTACTCCCGCTGAAGCTTTCTTT; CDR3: CASSPGRLTPAEAFF
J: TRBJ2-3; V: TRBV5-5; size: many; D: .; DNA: TGTGCCAGCAGCTTCCGAGTGAGCAACACGCAGTATTTT; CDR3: CASSFRVSNTQYF
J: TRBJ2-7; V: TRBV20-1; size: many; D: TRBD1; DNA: TGCAGTGCTAGTAAGTCAGGGGGCAACTACGAGCAGTACTTC; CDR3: CSASKSGGNYEQYF
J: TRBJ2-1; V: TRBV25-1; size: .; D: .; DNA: TGTGCCAGCAGTGCCCTTAGGGGAGAGCAGTTCTTC; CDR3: CASSALRGEQFF
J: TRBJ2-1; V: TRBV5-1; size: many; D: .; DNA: TGCGCCAGCAGCCAGCTCGCCTACAATGAGCAGTTCTTC; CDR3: CASSQLAYNEQFF
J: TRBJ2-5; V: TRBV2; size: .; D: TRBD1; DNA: TGTGCCAGCAAGATGAGTACAGGGGGAGAGACCCAGTACTTC; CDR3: CASKMSTGGETQYF
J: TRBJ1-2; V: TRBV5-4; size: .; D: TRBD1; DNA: TGTGCCAGCAGCGTAACAGGGGCCACTGGGGGCTACACCTTC; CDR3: CASSVTGATGGYTF
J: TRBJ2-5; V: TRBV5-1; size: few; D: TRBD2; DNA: TGCGCCAGCAGCCGTGGACTAGCGGGGGAGAAAAGGCGGGAGACCCAGTACTTC; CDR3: CASSRGLAGEKRRETQYF
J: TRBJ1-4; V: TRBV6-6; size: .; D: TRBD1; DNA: TGTGCCAGCAGTCCCCGACAGGGAGGTCCCTCAACTAATGAAAAACTGTTTTTT; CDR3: CASSPRQGGPSTNEKLFF
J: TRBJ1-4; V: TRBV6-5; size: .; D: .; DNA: TGTGCCAGCAGCACAGGTTTCGGGGAAAAACTGTTTTTT; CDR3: CASSTGFGEKLFF
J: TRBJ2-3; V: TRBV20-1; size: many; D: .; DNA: TGCAGTGCCAGAGTGGGGGCGGGGCCCACAGATACGCAGTATTTT; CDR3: CSARVGAGPTDTQYF
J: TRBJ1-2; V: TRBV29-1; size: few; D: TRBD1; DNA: TGCAGCGTTGAACAGGGGGAGACAAACTATGGCTACACCTTC; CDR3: CSVEQGETNYGYTF
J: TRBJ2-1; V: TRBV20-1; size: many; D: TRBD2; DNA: TGCAGTGCTAGTCTGTCGGGGGGAGCTCGAGATGAGCAGTTCTTC; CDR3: CSASLSGGARDEQFF
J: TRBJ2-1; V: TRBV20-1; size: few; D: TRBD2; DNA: TGCAGTGCAAAACCCGGGACTAATATCTACAATGAGCAGTTCTTC; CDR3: CSAKPGTNIYNEQFF
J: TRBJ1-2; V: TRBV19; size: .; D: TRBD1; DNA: TGTGCCAGTAGTGCCGGGACAGGGGAGGCTGGCTACACCTTC; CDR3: CASSAGTGEAGYTF
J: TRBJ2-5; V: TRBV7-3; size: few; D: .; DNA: TGTGCCAGCAGCAGTCACGGACAACAGACCCAGTACTTC; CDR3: CASSSHGQQTQYF
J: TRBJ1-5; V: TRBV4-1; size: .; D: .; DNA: TGCGCCAGCAGCCAATACTCCAAGTCAGAGCCCCAGCATTTT; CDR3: CASSQYSKSEPQHF
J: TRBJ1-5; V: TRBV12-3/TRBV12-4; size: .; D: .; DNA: TGTGCCAGCAGCCTCCTCGGGGGTGGAGGTCAGCCCCAGCATTTT; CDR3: CASSLLGGGGQPQHF
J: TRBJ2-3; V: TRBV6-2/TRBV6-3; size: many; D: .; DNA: TGTGCCAGCAGTTACGAGGGCGGGATGGCGGATACGCAGTATTTT; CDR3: CASSYEGGMADTQYF
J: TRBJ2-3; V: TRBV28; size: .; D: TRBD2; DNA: TGTGCCAGCCGGGGAGGGGTGGATACGCAGTATTTT; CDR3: CASRGGVDTQYF
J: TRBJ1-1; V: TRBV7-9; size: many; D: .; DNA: TGTGCCAGCAGCTTGGGGACATCCAACACTGAAGCTTTCTTT; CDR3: CASSLGTSNTEAFF
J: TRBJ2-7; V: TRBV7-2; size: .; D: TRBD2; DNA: TGTGCCAGCAGCTTGTGGGAGGGGTCCTACGAGCAGTACTTC; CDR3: CASSLWEGSYEQYF
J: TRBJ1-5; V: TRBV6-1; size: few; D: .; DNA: TGTGCCAGCATCCTGACTGAACAGGGAGGCAAGCCCCAGCATTTT; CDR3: CASILTEQGGKPQHF
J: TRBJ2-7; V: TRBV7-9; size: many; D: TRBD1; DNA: TGTGCCAGCAGCTCCGGACAGGGTTATACGAGCAGTACTTTCCACTTC; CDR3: CASSSGQGYTSSTFHF
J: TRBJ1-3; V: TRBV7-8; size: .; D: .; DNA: TGTGCCAGCAGCTTAGCGTTGGGGGCGTATGGAAACACCATATATTTT; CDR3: CASSLALGAYGNTIYF
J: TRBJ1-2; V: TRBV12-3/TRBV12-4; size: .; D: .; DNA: TGTGCCAGCAGTCCCCGGTCGGGGAACTATGGCTACACCTTC; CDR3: CASSPRSGNYGYTF
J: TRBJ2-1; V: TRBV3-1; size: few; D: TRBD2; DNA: TGTGCCAGCAGCCAAGATGTACAGGCTAGCGGGAGGAGTGAGCAGTTCTTC; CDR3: CASSQDVQASGRSEQFF
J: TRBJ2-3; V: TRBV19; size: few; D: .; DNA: TGTGCCAGTAGTATAGAACAGGGTCCCACAGATACGCAGTATTTT; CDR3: CASSIEQGPTDTQYF
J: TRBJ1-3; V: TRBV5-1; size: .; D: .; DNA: TGCGCCAGCAGCTTGGGGAGTCCTGGAAACACCATATATTTT; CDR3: CASSLGSPGNTIYF